These 26 T cell receptor beta chains came from one sample sequenced in a study of cytomegalovirus exposure and HLA in healthy donors (TCRdb year 2017). The library relied on the immunoSEQ multiplex PCR assay. For the multiplex PCR, a mixture combining 60 forward primers for TCR Vbeta segments and 13 reverse primers for TCR Jbeta segments was used. This immuneACCESS table, as held by TCRdb, lists in-frame sequences with V and J called but not all clones. Of the missing ones, under half trace to an unresolved V gene in checked studies; the others have no known cause. This sample is represented by fewer than 90,000 clones; about 80% of them were singletons. Jointly, the top ten make up 6% of the sample. Specimen: PBMCs. All receptors derive from a female donor in good health and CMV-seronegative.

This clone showed up just once. The CDR3 protein is CASSLAGAGYTF. DNA for the CDR3: TGTGCCAGCAGCTTAGCAGGGGCTGGCTACACCTTC. The chain has TRBV7-9 and TRBJ1-2; perhaps TRBD1 as D (5 bases). The CDR3 loop spans 12 amino acids. Germline V lookup: CDR1 SEHNR, CDR2 FQNEAQ (reference sequence). Trimming took off 0 bases at V and 7 bases at J, with 6 bases between the two ends.

The chain has TRBV27 and TRBJ1-2, with TRBD1 identical over 10 bases. This CDR3 is 16 amino acids long. Germline-derived CDR1 and CDR2 are MNHEY and SMNVEV (reference sequence). V lost 8 bases and J lost 4; bases outside the gene matches: 13. CDR3 DNA sequence: TGTGCCAGCCACACCGGGACAGGGGAACGTAGCTATGGCTACACCTTC. It translates to CASHTGTGERSYGYTF.

The chain carries TRBV6-4 and TRBJ2-2, with D maybe TRBD2 (5 bases). Germline V gene lookup returns CDR1 MRHNA and CDR2 SNTAGT. Between the trimmed V and J ends, which lost 6 bases and 6 bases, there was a span of 11 bases. CDR3 length: 13 residues. Here the CDR3 reads CASSPLASGELFF. The CDR3 DNA sequence: TGTGCCAGCAGCCCCCTAGCTTCCGGGGAGCTGTTTTTT.

The chain carries TRBV5-1 and TRBJ1-3; 7 bases map to TRBD1. The CDR3 runs 15 residues. The germline V gene has CDR1 SGHRS and CDR2 YFSETQ. J lost 0 bases, V lost 5 bases, and 5 bases had no gene match. The CDR3 DNA sequence: TGCGCCAGCAGGGAGGCAGGGGGCTCTGGAAACACCATATATTTT. It is translated as CASREAGGSGNTIYF.

The CDR3 nucleotides are TGTGCCAGCAACAAACAGGGCGGCAATCAGCCCCAGCATTTT. It codes for CASNKQGGNQPQHF. The rearrangement uses TRBV6-5 and TRBJ1-5; D possibly corresponds to TRBD1 (6 bases). Germline V CDR1 and CDR2: MNHEY, SVGAGI. The CDR3 length is 14 residues. V lost 7 bases and J 2 bases, leaving 12 bases between the germline ends.

The chain is built from TRBV19 and TRBJ1-1, with TRBD1 as a possible D gene (5 bases). The CDR3 contains 12 residues. V shed 8 bases and J shed 1 base, with 8 bases lying between them. CDR1 LNHDA and CDR2 SQIVND come from the germline V gene (reference sequence). The CDR3 DNA reads as TGTGCCAGTGCTACAGGGAACACTGAAGCTTTCTTT. Residues: CASATGNTEAFF.

The chain recombines TRBV27 with TRBJ2-1, with 8 nucleotides matching TRBD1. Trimming at V came to 8 bases and at J to 3 bases, leaving 3 bases not matched to a gene. CDR3 length: 13 residues. Germline V gene sequence: CDR1 MNHEY, CDR2 SMNVEV (reference sequence). In DNA, the CDR3 is TGTGCCAGCCGGGACAGGAACTACAATGAGCAGTTCTTC. Protein sequence: CASRDRNYNEQFF.

V gene TRBV6-1 combines with J gene TRBJ2-1; the D gene is possibly TRBD1 (5 bases). Per the germline V gene, CDR1 is MNHNS and CDR2 is SASEGT. The CDR3 totals 15 residues. The V end was cut by 9 bases, the J end by 0 bases, with 15 bases between. The CDR3, as DNA: TGTGCCAGTGAATCACAGGAGAGCTCCTACAATGAGCAGTTCTTC. Translation gives CASESQESSYNEQFF.

The gene calls are TRBV15 and TRBJ2-3; D not certain. This CDR3 spans 14 amino acids. The V gene lost 3 bases and the J gene lost 2 bases, with 9 bases spanning the gap. Germline-derived CDR1 and CDR2 are LNHNV and YYDKDF (reference sequence). As DNA, the CDR3 is TGTGCCACCAGCAGCGGGTCGTTCACAGATACGCAGTATTTT. It codes for CATSSGSFTDTQYF.

The chain recombines TRBV28 with TRBJ2-1, with a possible D match to TRBD2 (6 bases). The CDR3 contains 12 residues. CDR1 and CDR2 from the germline V gene are MDHEN and SYDVKM. The V and J ends lost 5 bases and 12 bases respectively, with 14 bases between them. DNA for the CDR3: TGTGCCAGCAGTGGGACTTTCGGGGGGCAGTTCTTC. Translating it yields CASSGTFGGQFF.

Notes on this clone: This specimen includes other DNA sequences encoding the same CDR3. The chain carries TRBV5-6 and TRBJ1-1; TRBD1 matches at 7 bases. V lost 1 base and J lost 3; bases outside the gene matches: 3. The CDR3 runs 14 residues. Germline V gene data show CDR1 as SGHDT and CDR2 as YYEEEE. CDR3 DNA: TGTGCCAGCAGCTTGATCAGGGGGGACACTGAAGCTTTCTTT. Amino acids: CASSLIRGDTEAFF.

This clone appeared a few times. The gene calls are TRBV6-5 and TRBJ1-2; D is undetermined. V was cut by 9 bases and J by 7 bases, with 12 bases left in between. This CDR3 spans 11 amino acids. CDR1 is MNHEY, CDR2 SVGAGI, per germline. CDR3 region: CASGSLRGYTF. The CDR3 DNA reads TGTGCCAGTGGGAGCCTTCGTGGCTACACCTTC.

This clone was counted only a few times. CDR3 bases: TGCAGCGTTGCGACAGGGGCCTCCCTAGGGGGTACGCAGTATTTT. This encodes CSVATGASLGGTQYF. The rearrangement links TRBV29-1 to TRBJ2-3; 8 bases line up with TRBD1. With 4 bases clipped from V and 8 bases from J, the junction kept 14 bases outside the gene matches. Germline V CDR1 and CDR2: SQVTM, ANQGSEA. This CDR3 has 15 residues.

In its sample, this clone was seen once. This chain connects TRBV29-1 to TRBJ1-5; D remains unclear. There are 14 residues in the CDR3. Germline V CDR1 and CDR2: SQVTM, ANQGSEA. V dropped 4 bases and J dropped 0 bases, with 10 bases sitting between them. The CDR3 DNA is TGCAGCGTTGTTGGGGAGGATAGCAATCAGCCCCAGCATTTT. It yields the protein CSVVGEDSNQPQHF.

The genes are TRBV19 and TRBJ2-7; TRBD1 is a possible D gene (6 bases). This CDR3 contains 13 residues. V dropped 5 bases and J dropped 6 bases, with 14 bases sitting between them. Germline CDR1 reads LNHDA; CDR2 reads SQIVND (reference sequence). CDR3 DNA sequence: TGTGCCAGTAGTGTAGGACAGCTGGGCGAGCAGTACTTC. This gives the protein CASSVGQLGEQYF.

The gene calls are TRBV7-6 and TRBJ2-7, with 11 bases fitting TRBD2. The germline gives CDR1 SGHVS, CDR2 FNYEAQ. Germline trimming cut 4 bases from V and 1 base from J; bases unmatched to any gene: 12. The CDR3 loop spans 18 amino acids. CDR3 sequence (DNA): TGTGCCAGCAGCTCTCAACTAGCGGGGGCTTACCCATCCTACGAGCAGTACTTC. Translated: CASSSQLAGAYPSYEQYF.

The chain has TRBV7-9 and TRBJ2-3; possibly TRBD2 for D (5 bases). V was shortened by 1 base and J by 14 bases, with 10 bases between the two germline ends. The length of the CDR3 is 11 residues. Germline assignment: CDR1 SEHNR and CDR2 FQNEAQ (reference sequence). CDR3 sequence reads: CASSLDEGAYF. CDR3 sequence (DNA): TGTGCCAGCAGCTTAGACGAGGGAGCGTATTTT.

The genes are TRBV2 and TRBJ1-1, with D unclear. CDR3 length: 14 residues. Germline values: CDR1 SNHLY, CDR2 FYNNEI. V lost 7 bases to trimming and J lost 2 bases, with 14 bases between them. The CDR3 DNA is TGTGCCAGCACTGATCCGGGAGTTAACACTGAAGCTTTCTTT. Amino acids: CASTDPGVNTEAFF.

The chain carries TRBV7-9 and TRBJ1-4; unclear D gene. Per germline, CDR1 SEHNR and CDR2 FQNEAQ (reference sequence). This CDR3 has 14 residues. V lost 6 bases and J 5 bases, leaving 13 bases between the germline ends. The CDR3 nucleotides are TGTGCCAGCAGTATCCGGGCGGGGAATGAAAAACTGTTTTTT. Amino acids: CASSIRAGNEKLFF.

The chain links TRBV6-5 to TRBJ2-1, with TRBD2 identical over 7 bases. V trimming: 1 base; J trimming: 6 bases; junction bases outside the gene matches: 6. In germline, CDR1 is MNHEY, CDR2 SVGAGI. The CDR3 sequence is 15 residues long. The CDR3 sequence is CASSYLSGAGNEQFF. In nucleotides, the CDR3 is TGTGCCAGCAGTTACTTAAGCGGGGCGGGCAATGAGCAGTTCTTC.

The CDR3 sequence is CASSLARRTGRISDTQYF. DNA for the CDR3: TGTGCCAGCAGCTTAGCCAGAAGGACAGGAAGGATCTCAGATACGCAGTATTTT. The V call is TRBV7-8, the J call TRBJ2-3; 7 bases line up with TRBD1. The trim removed 0 bases at V and 4 bases at J, leaving 13 bases unmatched. The CDR3 runs 18 residues. Germline assignment: CDR1 SGHVS and CDR2 FQNEAQ.

This clone appeared once. CDR3 protein: CASSSNPGLAGRSWETQYF. The DNA of the CDR3 is TGTGCCAGCAGCTCGAACCCGGGACTAGCGGGGCGCTCCTGGGAGACCCAGTACTTC. This chain links TRBV7-2 with TRBJ2-5, with 13 bases fitting TRBD2. The length of the CDR3 is 19 residues. Trimming at V came to 4 bases and at J to 5 bases, leaving 16 bases not matched to a gene. Germline V gives CDR1 SGHTA, CDR2 FQGNSA.

This chain uses TRBV9 with TRBJ1-4; possibly TRBD1 for D (5 bases). With 3 bases removed from V and 0 bases from J, the gap between germline ends came to 6 bases. The CDR3 runs 14 residues. Germline CDR1 is SGDLS and CDR2 is YYNGEE. CDR3 nucleotides: TGTGCCAGCAGCGAGACAGCAACTAATGAAAAACTGTTTTTT. Protein: CASSETATNEKLFF. Drawing the rest from reference TRBV9 and TRBJ1-4, the complete variable domain is DSGVTQTPKHLITATGQRVTLRCSPRSGDLSVYWYQQSLDQGLQFLIQYYNGEERAKGNILERFSAQQFPDLHSELNLSSLELGDSALYFCASSETATNEKLFFGSGTQLSVL.

This clone appeared a few times. The rearrangement links TRBV7-9 to TRBJ1-1; the D is unclear. Looked up from germline, CDR1 is SEHNR and CDR2 is FQNEAQ (reference sequence). This CDR3 is built from 11 residues. V lost 5 bases and J lost 11, with 12 bases in between. Written as DNA, the CDR3 is TGTGCCAGCAGCGCCGGGTTTGTCGCTTTCTTT. Translating gives CASSAGFVAFF.

The V gene is TRBV2, the J gene TRBJ1-5; 7 nucleotides line up with TRBD1. The CDR3 contains 11 residues. The V segment lost 6 bases and the J segment 11 bases; nucleotides outside the gene matches: 4. The germline V gene has CDR1 SNHLY and CDR2 FYNNEI. The chain's CDR3 is CASRRDRAQHF. CDR3 nucleotides: TGTGCCAGCAGACGAGACAGGGCCCAGCATTTT.

The genes are TRBV19 and TRBJ2-3, with 10 bases fitting TRBD2. The CDR3 has 16 residues. CDR1 is LNHDA, CDR2 SQIVND, per germline (reference sequence). The ends lost 8 bases at V and 4 bases at J; junction bases unmatched: 12. CDR3 in amino acids: CASRDWSGRGADTQYF. CDR3 coding DNA: TGTGCCAGTCGAGATTGGAGCGGGAGGGGGGCAGATACGCAGTATTTT.